The source of this T cell receptor (beta chain) is a study of shared clonotypes between healthy human individuals. General study results and limits: How much donors shared clonotypes was expected to be affected by sequencing depth. Naive CD4 clonotypes overlapped across a few donors at roughly 5.1%.

Trimming removed 3 bases from V and 7 bases from J; junction bases left unmatched: 12. This CDR3 contains 15 residues. Germline values: CDR1 LGHNA, CDR2 YNFKEQ. Sequenced by immunoSEQ multiplex PCR; TCRdb stores in-frame clones only, minus some. The sample includes hundreds of thousands of clones, roughly 95% of them seen just once. A word on this clone: Its antigen remains unknown.

This rearrangement joins TRBV4-2 to TRBJ2-7, with 7 bases aligning to TRBD2. The sequence was obtained from a young woman in good health. The specimen was naive CD4+ T cells sorted from blood. Subset in this sample: CD45RA+ positively selected. CDR3 sequence (DNA): TGTGCCAGCAGCCATTGGCCGGGACTACCGGGAGAGCAGTACTTC. Its protein is CASSHWPGLPGEQYF.